One and the same sample provided the 9 T cell receptor beta chains below, sequenced in a study of beta chain features in type 1 diabetes. For these receptors, no antigen is known. Study-wide results and limits: TCRB CDR3s were moderately but significantly shorter in Type 1 diabetes patients in all four CD4+ subsets.

Reverse transcription of all isolated RNA meant that expressed TCRB transcripts were sequenced. Data came from immunoSEQ multiplex PCR; TCRdb stores just in-frame clones and leaves some out. The sample records 95,000 to 150,000 clones, 16% being singletons. What was sequenced was central memory CD4+ T cells from blood. These receptors were collected from a man aged 30-40 years with type 1 diabetes.

This clone occurred a few times. This chain uses TRBV5-6 with TRBJ1-1; D is unclear. Germline V gene sequence: CDR1 SGHDT, CDR2 YYEEEE. The CDR3 extends over 14 amino acids. Trimming took off 5 bases at V and 1 base at J, with 12 bases between the two ends. Here the CDR3 reads CASSTRVENTEAFF. The CDR3 region has the DNA TGTGCCAGCAGTACAAGGGTCGAGAACACTGAAGCTTTCTTT. Variable domain in full (rest from reference TRBV5-6 and TRBJ1-1): DAGVTQSPTHLIKTRGQQVTLRCSPKSGHDTVSWYQQALGQGPQFIFQYYEEEERQRGNFPDRFSGHQFPNYSSELNVNALLLGDSALYLCASSTRVENTEAFFGQGTRLTVV.

This clone showed up many times. The chain links TRBV28 to TRBJ2-7; 8 bases line up with TRBD1. The CDR3 runs 15 residues. CDR1 is MDHEN and CDR2 is SYDVKM in the germline V gene. Trimming removed 4 bases from V and 7 bases from J; junction bases left unmatched: 12. CDR3 in amino acids: CASSSPGTGGGEQYF. DNA of the CDR3: TGTGCCAGCAGTTCCCCCGGAACAGGGGGAGGAGAGCAGTACTTC.

There are a few counts of this clone. The rearrangement links TRBV7-8 to TRBJ2-1, with 7 bases identical to TRBD2. The V and J ends lost 1 base and 3 bases, in that order; junction bases with no gene match: 9. The germline CDR1 and CDR2 sequences are SGHVS and FQNEAQ. The length of the CDR3 is 17 residues. The CDR3 here is CASSLVPLTSFYNEQFF. The CDR3 DNA reads TGTGCCAGCAGCTTAGTACCCCTGACTAGCTTCTACAATGAGCAGTTCTTC.

This clone was found a few times. The genes are TRBV4-1 and TRBJ1-2; unclear D gene. The germline V and J ends were trimmed by 0 bases and 1 base, with 9 bases remaining between them. This CDR3 contains 15 residues. Germline V CDR1 and CDR2: MGHRA, YSYEKL. The CDR3 DNA is TGCGCCAGCAGCCAAGATTCGGGTGTTAACTATGGCTACACCTTC. Translated: CASSQDSGVNYGYTF.

V is TRBV7-9 and J is TRBJ1-5; D ambiguous. Trimming stripped 3 bases from V and 5 bases from J, with 8 bases between. The CDR3 consists of 13 residues. CDR1 SEHNR and CDR2 FQNEAQ come from the germline V gene (reference sequence). The DNA of the CDR3 is TGTGCCAGCAGCTTTCGGAGGGATCAGCCCCAGCATTTT. This translates into CASSFRRDQPQHF.

J is TRBJ1-4 and V is TRBV7-9; TRBD1 matches 9 bases. V dropped 5 bases and J dropped 3; count of bases not matched to a gene: 7. The CDR3 sequence is 16 residues long. Looked up from germline, CDR1 is SEHNR and CDR2 is FQNEAQ (reference sequence). CDR3 coding DNA: TGTGCCAGCAGCGATACAGGGGGCGTCGCTAATGAAAAACTGTTTTTT. Encoded protein: CASSDTGGVANEKLFF.

In DNA, the CDR3 is TGTGCCAGCATGACGGGCCCTTCCTCGGCCGGGGAGCTGTTTTTT. The encoded protein is CASMTGPSSAGELFF. The rearrangement uses TRBV2 and TRBJ2-2; D unresolved. V shed 7 bases and J shed 6 bases, with 18 bases lying between them. The CDR3 extends over 15 amino acids. Germline values: CDR1 SNHLY, CDR2 FYNNEI.

V usage is TRBV4-3 and J usage is TRBJ1-5; D remains ambiguous. The CDR3 extends over 15 amino acids. The V gene's germline CDR1 is LGHNA and CDR2 YSLEER. Trimming removed 4 bases at V and 9 bases at J, with 19 bases between. CDR3 coding DNA: TGCGCCAGCAGCCGCATGGCTGGGGAGGGTGGGCCCCAGCATTTT. Translation: CASSRMAGEGGPQHF.

This clone was detected only a few times. V and J are TRBV15 and TRBJ1-2; TRBD1 matches 7 bases. Trimming cost V 3 bases and J 5 bases; bases outside gene matches: 6. CDR1 LNHNV and CDR2 YYDKDF come from the germline V gene (reference sequence). The CDR3 runs to 14 residues. CDR3 nucleotides: TGTGCCACCAGCAGGGATACAGGGGATTATGGCTACACCTTC. This codes for CATSRDTGDYGYTF.